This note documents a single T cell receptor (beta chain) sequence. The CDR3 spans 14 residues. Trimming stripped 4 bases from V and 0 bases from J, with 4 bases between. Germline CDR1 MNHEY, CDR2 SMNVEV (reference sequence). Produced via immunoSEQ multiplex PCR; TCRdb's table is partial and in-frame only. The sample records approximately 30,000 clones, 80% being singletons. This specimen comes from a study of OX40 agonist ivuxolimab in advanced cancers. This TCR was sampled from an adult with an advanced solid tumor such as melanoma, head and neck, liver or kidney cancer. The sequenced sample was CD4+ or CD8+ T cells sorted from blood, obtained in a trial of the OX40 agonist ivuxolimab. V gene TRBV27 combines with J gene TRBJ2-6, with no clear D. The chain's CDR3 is CASSYGSGANVLTF. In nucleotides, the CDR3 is TGTGCCAGCAGTTACGGCTCTGGGGCCAACGTCCTGACTTTC. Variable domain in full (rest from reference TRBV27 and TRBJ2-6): EAQVTQNPRYLITVTGKKLTVTCSQNMNHEYMSWYRQDPGLGLRQIYYSMNVEVTDKGDVPEGYKVSRKEKRNFPLILESPSPNQTSLYFCASSYGSGANVLTFGAGSRLTVL.